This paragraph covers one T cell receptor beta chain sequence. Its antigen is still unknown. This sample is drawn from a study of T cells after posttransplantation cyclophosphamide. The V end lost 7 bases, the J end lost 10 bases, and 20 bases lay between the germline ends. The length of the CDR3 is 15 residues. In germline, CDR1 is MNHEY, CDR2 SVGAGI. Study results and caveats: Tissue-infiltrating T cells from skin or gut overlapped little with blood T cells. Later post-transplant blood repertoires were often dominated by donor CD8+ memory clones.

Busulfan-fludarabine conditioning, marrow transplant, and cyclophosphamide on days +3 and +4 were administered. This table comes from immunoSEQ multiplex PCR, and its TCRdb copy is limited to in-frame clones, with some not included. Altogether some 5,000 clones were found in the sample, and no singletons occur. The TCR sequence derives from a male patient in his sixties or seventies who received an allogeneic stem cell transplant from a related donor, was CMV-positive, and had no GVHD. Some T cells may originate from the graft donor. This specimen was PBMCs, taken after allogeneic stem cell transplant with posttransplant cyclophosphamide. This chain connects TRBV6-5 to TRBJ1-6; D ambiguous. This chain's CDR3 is CASKEGTKDRSPLHF. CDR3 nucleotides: TGTGCCAGCAAGGAGGGCACCAAAGATAGGTCACCCCTCCACTTT.